This TCR beta chain emerged from a study of cytomegalovirus exposure and HLA in healthy donors. Looking at the study overall: There were 70 million to 95 million unique TCRs (from HLA-typed donors) in an early data release. Study-wide results and limits: As was reported, the HLA-A and HLA-B alleles of most subjects were accurately predicted from TCR beta sequences. One variant, a missense change in DCLRE1C, was linked in a later analysis to TCR beta V- and J-gene trimming.

Vbeta (60) and Jbeta (13) primers were used in the PCR. Method: immunoSEQ multiplex PCR; TCRdb's copy keeps in-frame clones and lacks some. The profile shows about 150,000 clones, around 67% of them singletons. The CDR3 has 17 residues. Unmatched junction bases numbered 9, after V lost 0 bases and J lost 4 bases. From germline, CDR1 is LNHNV and CDR2 YYDKDF (reference sequence). This clone was counted once. As yet, its antigen is unknown. J is TRBJ2-5 and V is TRBV15, with TRBD1 matching 9 bases. The receptor comes from a man aged 18 to 30 in good health and CMV-seropositive. The material sequenced was PBMCs. The CDR3 nucleotides are TGTGCCACCAGCAGAGAGAGGACAGGGGCGTCGGGAGAGACCCAGTACTTC. Residues: CATSRERTGASGETQYF.